A selection of T cell receptor beta chains follows, all from one sample in a study of CD8 T cells in ankylosing spondylitis. MiXCR, run by TCRdb on the 5' RACE reads, gives a single entry per CDR3 protein. The table includes around 440,000 distinct CDR3 sequences, 17% detected once. The sequenced material came from blood, either unsorted or a sorted T cell fraction (not recorded which). The receptors here all came from a male donor with ankylosing spondylitis. The conserved cysteine and the conserved F or W are not part of the CDR3 here. The order of the fields is CDR3 length, V gene, J gene, clone size, D gene, CDR3 protein. A D gene is named only where the DNA matches it firmly. Some rows mark clone size as missing; the rest say once, few, many or name a class of expanded clone.

10,TRBV7-2,TRBJ2-1,few,-,ASTPAGSEQF
13,TRBV7-2,TRBJ1-4,-,-,ASSLMGGIGEKLF
16,TRBV4-3,TRBJ2-1,many,-,ASSQDVPRRGIYNEQF
12,TRBV28,TRBJ1-5,-,-,ASSRQGGGQPQH
12,TRBV18,TRBJ2-7,few,TRBD1,ASSPGQNSYEQY
16,TRBV4-2,TRBJ2-3,few,-,ASSHDRQVSYSTDTQY
12,TRBV20-1,TRBJ2-1,-,TRBD1,SASDRVIHNEQF
9,TRBV30,TRBJ2-3,-,TRBD1,AWTGGDTQY
12,TRBV7-2,TRBJ1-3,-,-,ASSLDFGGNTIY
11,TRBV7-9,TRBJ1-1,few,-,ASSFFMDGEAF
12,TRBV24-1,TRBJ2-5,-,-,ATSEFGTRETQY
14,TRBV7-9,TRBJ2-7,few,-,ASSSSPGGSSYEQY
13,TRBV5-1,TRBJ2-5,few,-,ASSLGALGQETQY
14,TRBV18,TRBJ1-4,few,-,ASSPELPAHHEKLF
10,TRBV12-3/TRBV12-4,TRBJ1-1,-,TRBD1,ASRTGEAEAF
14,TRBV12-3/TRBV12-4,TRBJ1-3,many,-,ASSFNTRNSGNTIY
10,TRBV20-1,TRBJ2-7,once,-,SARELGDEQY
13,TRBV25-1,TRBJ2-7,-,TRBD2,ASLASGLTAYEQY
13,TRBV12-3/TRBV12-4,TRBJ2-5,many,-,ASSSNSLAEETQY
15,TRBV12-3/TRBV12-4,TRBJ2-1,-,TRBD2,ASSLPGLAGGYGEQF
12,TRBV25-1,TRBJ2-5,few,TRBD1,ASSEAGGAGTQY
11,TRBV12-3/TRBV12-4,TRBJ2-2,-,TRBD2,ASTLGGTGELF
17,TRBV24-1,TRBJ2-1,-,TRBD2,ATSDFSGVTSGTYNEQF
11,TRBV11-3,TRBJ1-4,-,-,ASSQQGSEKLF
9,TRBV7-8,TRBJ2-7,few,-,ASSGEYEQY
12,TRBV19,TRBJ1-1,few,-,ASGGQAGRTEAF
13,TRBV3-1,TRBJ1-1,-,-,ASSQARTANTEAF
14,TRBV4-3,TRBJ2-2,-,-,ASSPEGEARAGELF
12,TRBV2,TRBJ2-2,few,TRBD1,ASRGDRGIGELF
11,TRBV5-5,TRBJ2-1,few,-,ASSLGTTDEQF
11,TRBV30,TRBJ1-1,few,-,ACGNGGNTEAF
14,TRBV20-1,TRBJ1-3,-,-,SARVLGPRSGNTIY
13,TRBV5-1,TRBJ1-3,few,-,ASTEGGFAGNTIY
7,TRBV12-3/TRBV12-4,TRBJ1-6,few,-,ASGRPLH
14,TRBV27,TRBJ1-4,few,-,ASSPNRPGGAEKLF
15,TRBV11-2,TRBJ2-1,few,-,ASSLKWRTGSRNEQF
14,TRBV19,TRBJ1-4,-,-,ASSIPGERTNEKLF
10,TRBV20-1,TRBJ2-5,-,-,SARDLGETQY
10,TRBV2,TRBJ2-7,-,TRBD1,ASRNRGHEQY
14,TRBV10-1,TRBJ2-1,-,TRBD2,ASSENQGLASNEQF
13,TRBV19,TRBJ1-3,-,-,ASRGTDTGGNTIY
13,TRBV20-1,TRBJ1-1,-,-,SAPGQRVTSPEAF
12,TRBV20-1,TRBJ1-1,many,TRBD1,SARAGQSNTEAF
14,TRBV3-1,TRBJ1-3,-,TRBD1,ASSQGTGEDGNTIY
12,TRBV9,TRBJ1-4,few,TRBD1,ASSQDRTNEKLF
11,TRBV20-1,TRBJ2-2,-,-,SARDRVAGELF